This TCR beta chain was identified in a study of T cells in localized non-small cell lung cancer. Study conclusions and caveats: Patients showing higher blood T cell density tended to see longer overall survival. Appearances in adjacent lung were noted for a median approximately 50 of the top 100 tumor clones. Heterogeneity remains possible because sequencing was limited to only one tumor region.

Adjacent lung was taken at least 2 cm from the tumor margin, free of atypia. This clone was counted a few times. No antigen is known for it. Produced via immunoSEQ multiplex PCR; TCRdb's table is partial and in-frame only. This sample carries about 3,300 clones, under 30% of them seen once, and the ten largest clones take about an eighth. Trimming stripped 3 bases from V and 9 bases from J, with 21 bases between. CDR1 is SGHNT and CDR2 is YENEEA in the germline V gene. The CDR3 spans 15 residues. This TCR was sampled from a woman aged 35 to 70 with stage I lung adenocarcinoma. Specimen: normal lung tissue next to the tumor, collected before any cancer treatment. V gene TRBV11-3 combines with J gene TRBJ2-7; TRBD2 might be the D (5 bases). CDR3 in amino acids: CASSLASGGPTGQYF. In nucleotides, the CDR3 is TGTGCCAGCAGCTTGGCGTCAGGAGGTCCTACGGGGCAGTACTTC.